This TCR beta chain was found in a study of cytomegalovirus exposure and HLA in healthy donors. The data were produced by immunoSEQ multiplex PCR, yet TCRdb's version contains in-frame clones alone and is incomplete. The table records about 160,000 clones, about 90% of them present only once. Study-wide findings and caveats: A list of about 180 TCR beta chains associated with cytomegalovirus was given.

Comment on this clone: Its antigen is not identified.

Germline assignment: CDR1 GTSNPN and CDR2 SVGIG (reference sequence). The ends were cut back, 0 bases at V and 4 bases at J, with 12 bases in the middle. CDR3 size: 14 residues. An approximately 130-subject validation cohort, separate from the approximately 610-subject first cohort, supplied the donors. Sequencing input: PBMCs. The chain recombines TRBV30 with TRBJ2-5, with D possibly being TRBD1 (6 bases). This receptor was identified in a young woman in good health and CMV-seropositive. DNA for the CDR3: TGTGCCTGGAGTGTACAGGGCCCCCCAGAGACCCAGTACTTC. Its translation is CAWSVQGPPETQYF.